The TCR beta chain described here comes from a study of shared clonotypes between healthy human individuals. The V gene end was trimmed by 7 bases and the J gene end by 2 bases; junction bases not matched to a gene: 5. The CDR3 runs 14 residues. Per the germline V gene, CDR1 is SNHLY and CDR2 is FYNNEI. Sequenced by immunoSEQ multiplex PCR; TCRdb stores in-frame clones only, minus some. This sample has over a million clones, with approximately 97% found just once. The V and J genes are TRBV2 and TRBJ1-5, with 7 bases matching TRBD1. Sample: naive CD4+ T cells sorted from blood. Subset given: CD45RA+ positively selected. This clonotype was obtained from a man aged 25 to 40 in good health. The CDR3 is CASTGTVGNQPQHF. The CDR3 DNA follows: TGTGCCAGCACCGGGACAGTAGGCAATCAGCCCCAGCATTTT.